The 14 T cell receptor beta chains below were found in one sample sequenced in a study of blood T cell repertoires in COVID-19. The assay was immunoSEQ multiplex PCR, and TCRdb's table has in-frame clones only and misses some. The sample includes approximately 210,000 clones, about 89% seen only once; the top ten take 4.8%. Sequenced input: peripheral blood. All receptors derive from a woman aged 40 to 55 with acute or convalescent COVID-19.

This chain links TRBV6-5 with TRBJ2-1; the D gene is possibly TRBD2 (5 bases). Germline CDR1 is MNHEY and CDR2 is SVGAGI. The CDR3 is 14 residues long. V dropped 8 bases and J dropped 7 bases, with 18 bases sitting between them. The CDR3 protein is CASLGRRGTNEQFF. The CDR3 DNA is TGTGCCAGCCTTGGACGACGGGGAACGAATGAGCAGTTCTTC.

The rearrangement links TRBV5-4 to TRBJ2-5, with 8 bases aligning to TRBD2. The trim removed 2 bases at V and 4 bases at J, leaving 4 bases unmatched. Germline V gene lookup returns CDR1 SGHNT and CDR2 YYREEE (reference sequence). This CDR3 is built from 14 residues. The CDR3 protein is CASSLRLASETQYF. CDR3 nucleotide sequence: TGTGCCAGCAGCTTAAGACTAGCGTCAGAGACCCAGTACTTC.

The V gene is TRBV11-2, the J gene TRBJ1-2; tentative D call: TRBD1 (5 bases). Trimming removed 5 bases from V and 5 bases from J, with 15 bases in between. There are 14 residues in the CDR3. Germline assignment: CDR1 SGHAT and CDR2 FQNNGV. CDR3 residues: CASSLNGASYGYTF. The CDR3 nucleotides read TGTGCCAGCAGCCTAAATGGGGCCTCGTATGGCTACACCTTC.

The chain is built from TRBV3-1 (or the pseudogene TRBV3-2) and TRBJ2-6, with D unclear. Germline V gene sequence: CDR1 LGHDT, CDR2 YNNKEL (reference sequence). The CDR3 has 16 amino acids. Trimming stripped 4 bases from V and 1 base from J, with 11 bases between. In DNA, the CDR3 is TGTGCCAGCAGCCCCGGCGGAATTTCTGGGGCCAACGTCCTGACTTTC. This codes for CASSPGGISGANVLTF.

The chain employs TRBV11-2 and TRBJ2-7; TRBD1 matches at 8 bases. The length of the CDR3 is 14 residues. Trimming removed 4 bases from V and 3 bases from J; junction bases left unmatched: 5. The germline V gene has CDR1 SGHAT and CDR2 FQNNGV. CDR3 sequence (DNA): TGTGCCAGCAGCTACAATGGACAGGGCTACGAGCAGTACGTC. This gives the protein CASSYNGQGYEQYV.

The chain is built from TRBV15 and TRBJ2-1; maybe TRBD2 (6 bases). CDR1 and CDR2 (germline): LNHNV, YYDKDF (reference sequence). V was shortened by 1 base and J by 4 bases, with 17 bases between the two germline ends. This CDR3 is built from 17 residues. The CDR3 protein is CATSRVVSSGGYNEQFF. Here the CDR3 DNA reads TGTGCCACCAGCAGAGTGGTCTCGAGCGGAGGGTACAATGAGCAGTTCTTC.

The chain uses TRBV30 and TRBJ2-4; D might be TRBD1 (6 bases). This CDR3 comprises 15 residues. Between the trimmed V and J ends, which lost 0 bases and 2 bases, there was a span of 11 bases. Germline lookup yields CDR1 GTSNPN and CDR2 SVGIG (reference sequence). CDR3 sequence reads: CAWSVGRGPKNIQYF. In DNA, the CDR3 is TGTGCCTGGAGTGTAGGCAGGGGTCCCAAAAACATTCAGTACTTC.

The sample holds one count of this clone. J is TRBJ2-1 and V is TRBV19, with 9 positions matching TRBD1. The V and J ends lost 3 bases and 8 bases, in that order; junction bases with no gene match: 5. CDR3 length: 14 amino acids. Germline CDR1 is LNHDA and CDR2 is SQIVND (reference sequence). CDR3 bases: TGTGCCAGTAGTATTTTTCGGACAGGGGATGAGCAGTTCTTC. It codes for CASSIFRTGDEQFF.

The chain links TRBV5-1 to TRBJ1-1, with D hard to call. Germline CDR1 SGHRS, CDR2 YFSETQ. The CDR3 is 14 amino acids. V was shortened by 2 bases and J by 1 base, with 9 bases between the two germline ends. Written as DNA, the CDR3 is TGCGCCAGCAGCTTTACGGAGCGGAACACTGAAGCTTTCTTT. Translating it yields CASSFTERNTEAFF.

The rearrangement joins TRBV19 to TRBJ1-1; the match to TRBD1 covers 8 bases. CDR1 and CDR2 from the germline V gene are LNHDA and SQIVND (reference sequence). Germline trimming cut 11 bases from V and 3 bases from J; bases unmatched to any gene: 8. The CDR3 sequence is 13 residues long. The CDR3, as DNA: TGTGCCGGTCGGACAGGGTCGGACACTGAAGCTTTCTTT. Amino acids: CAGRTGSDTEAFF.

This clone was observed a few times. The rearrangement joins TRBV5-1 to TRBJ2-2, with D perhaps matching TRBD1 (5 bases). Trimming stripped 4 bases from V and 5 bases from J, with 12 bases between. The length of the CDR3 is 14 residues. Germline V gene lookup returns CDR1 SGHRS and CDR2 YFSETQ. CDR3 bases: TGCGCCAGCAGCCTCCTGACAGAAACCGGGGAGCTGTTTTTT. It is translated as CASSLLTETGELFF. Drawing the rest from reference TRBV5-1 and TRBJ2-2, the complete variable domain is KAGVTQTPRYLIKTRGQQVTLSCSPISGHRSVSWYQQTPGQGLQFLFEYFSETQRNKGNFPGRFSGRQFSNSRSEMNVSTLELGDSALYLCASSLLTETGELFFGEGSRLTVL.

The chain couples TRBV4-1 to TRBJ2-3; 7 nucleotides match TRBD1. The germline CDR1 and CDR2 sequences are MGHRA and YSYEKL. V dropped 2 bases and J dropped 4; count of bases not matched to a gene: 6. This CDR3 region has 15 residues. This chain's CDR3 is CASSQSPQGADTQYF. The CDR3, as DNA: TGCGCCAGCAGCCAATCGCCTCAGGGGGCAGATACGCAGTATTTT.

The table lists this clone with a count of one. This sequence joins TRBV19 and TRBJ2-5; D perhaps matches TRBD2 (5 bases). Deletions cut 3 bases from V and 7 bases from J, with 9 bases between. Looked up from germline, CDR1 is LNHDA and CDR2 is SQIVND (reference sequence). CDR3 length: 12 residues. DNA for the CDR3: TGTGCCAGTAGTATCAAAAGCGGGACCCAGTACTTC. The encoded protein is CASSIKSGTQYF.

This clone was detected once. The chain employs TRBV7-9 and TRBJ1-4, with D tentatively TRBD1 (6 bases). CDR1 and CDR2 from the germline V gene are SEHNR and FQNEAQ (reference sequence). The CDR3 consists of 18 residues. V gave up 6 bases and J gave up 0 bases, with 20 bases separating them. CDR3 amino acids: CASSPGEQGPTTNEKLFF. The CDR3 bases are TGTGCCAGCAGTCCCGGAGAACAGGGACCTACAACTAATGAAAAACTGTTTTTT.